This T cell receptor beta chain comes out of a study of persistence of HIV-infected CD4 T cells. Study findings and constraints: Antigen-responding cells were enriched for degenerate expanded CDR3beta sequences. TCRbeta richness was lower in CMV- and Gag-responding cells than in anti-CD3/anti-CD28-responding cells.

A remark on this clone: Its antigen is unidentified.

Trimming cost V 5 bases and J 4 bases, with 11 bases left between them. Germline V lookup: CDR1 MNHEY, CDR2 SVGAGI. There are 13 residues in the CDR3. Lysates of CMV-infected fibroblasts at around 9.9 ug/mL stimulated these cells. Sorted nonresponding memory CD4+ T cells were CD40L-negative, CD69-negative, CD45RO-high. A roughly 18-hour stimulation of CD8-depleted PBMCs used anti-CD28/CD49d costimulation, CD40-blocking antibody and enfuvirtide. The immunoSEQ assay was version 4, run in survey mode. The repertoire was sequenced with immunoSEQ multiplex PCR; TCRdb's copy has only in-frame clones and lacks some. The sample has 25,000 to 30,000 clones; roughly four fifths are singletons.

This material consisted of CD4+ T cells sorted from PBMCs after approximately 20-hour stimulation, taken from a patient who received antiretroviral therapy. The genes are TRBV6-5 and TRBJ2-5; a possible D gene is TRBD2 (5 bases). The clonotype originates from an adult man with HIV who was CMV-seropositive. The CDR3: CASSLRLLETQYF. The CDR3 DNA sequence: TGTGCCAGCAGTCTACGACTACTAGAGACCCAGTACTTC.